This TCR beta chain was sequenced for a study of blood T cells in healthy people across ages. Findings and caveats of the study: The study found more naive CD4+ cells and higher diversity in long-lived than aged donors. Older individuals had lower TCR beta diversity per million T cells (the decline was roughly linear).

Alongside a J-beta primer mix, a sample-barcoded 5' primer served in a second PCR lasting about 6 to 11 cycles. A 12-random-nucleotide template-switch adaptor tagged each cDNA molecule. TCRdb itself ran the 5' RACE reads through MiXCR, one entry per CDR3 protein. Of about 2 million distinct CDR3 sequences in the sample, 49% were seen once. The CDR3 is made up of 21 amino acids. Remarks on this clonotype: The antigen is undetermined.

Donors ranged from roughly 6 to 95 years old and were healthy Caucasians in Russia. Sequenced input: blood. The clonotype was recovered from a middle-aged woman in good health. The chain recombines TRBV21-1 with TRBJ2-1; the listed D gene, TRBD2, was not tested against the DNA. TRBV21-1 is tagged as a pseudogene. CDR3 coding DNA: TGTGCCAGCAGCAAAGCGGCCGGACCGAGAACGCTAGCGGGGAAAAACAATGAGCAGTTCTTC. Translating it yields CASSKAAGPRTLAGKNNEQFF.